This T cell receptor beta chain was profiled in a study of molecular identifiers for immune sequencing clone quantification (dated by TCRdb to about 2018). Broadly, across the study: For a replicate experiment, RNA from roughly 18,000 or 92,000 naive CD8 T cells was divided into five aliquots, and four of the five aliquots were sequenced. This methods study used CD8 T cells to benchmark TCR RNA copy counting and molecular-identifier clustering-based TCR repertoire sequencing (MIDCIRS). Beyond this particular receptor, the publication reports: Modeling indicated around 3 TCR RNA copies recovered per cell, compared with 7.5 to 10 by digital PCR, which implies a capture efficiency of 25% to 35%. A single cell's worth of spiked-in Jurkat TCR RNA was reported detectable even among about 1.1 million naive CD8 T cells. When barcode sub-clustering was left out, chimeric consensus sequences inflated TCR diversity, with chimeras reaching as high as 47%. Spiked-in Jurkat TCR RNA (approximately 10 copies' worth), which is not part of the donor repertoire, was contained in the naive libraries. In CMV-specific effector cells, clones with more than 20 RNA copies accounted for over 97% of molecules, whereas in naive cells such clones accounted for under 1%. Identical TCR molecules sharing a barcode could cause highly expanded clone sizes to be underestimated.

CDR1 SEHNR and CDR2 FQNEAQ are derived from the germline V gene (reference sequence). The CDR3 starts with the cysteine, ends with the phenylalanine, and has 17 residues. The entry retains the CDR3 DNA only, 51 bases that are in frame from base 1. V is cut by 1 base and J by 2 bases, and the space between the germline ends is 14 bases. Libraries of naive CD8 T cells were generated from roughly 20,000 to 1,000,000 sorted cells, with 10%, 30% or 50% of the purified RNA used. Naive CD8 T cells were FACS-sorted as CD8+CD4-CCR7+CD45RA+ on a BD FACSAria II into RLT Plus buffer. To test detection sensitivity, Jurkat RNA equal to ten TCR copies was added to samples of roughly 18,000-1,100,000 naive CD8 T cells. CD8 T cells were enriched with RosetteSep CD8+ T Cell Enrichment Cocktail and Ficoll-Paque, followed by ACK red cell lysis. The library was generated by PCR. These reads were obtained on an Illumina HiSeq 4000. Bulk TCR libraries were made following a previously described method, with the TCR primers given in Table S5. Total RNA was purified with the Qiagen AllPrep DNA/RNA kit. Before any analysis, reads coming from multiple sequencing runs of the same library were combined into one pool. The study's own analysis went as follows. Only reads with exact TCR constant sequence were kept, trimmed to 150 nt, and grouped by their 12-nt molecular barcodes. Within each barcode group, reads were sub-clustered at a 15% Levenshtein threshold, and quality-weighted consensus sequences were built per RNA molecule. Non-functional sequences were filtered out, along with any lower-count sequence sitting one edit away from another sequence. On the basis of fitting two negative binomial distributions, barcode sub-clusters with fewer than 20% of the maximum read count were discarded. TCRdb handled the public reads itself, with Q25 trimming in fastp and clone calling in MiXCR, and kept productive beta chains. Each record represents a unique CDR3 protein, reported with the most common genes and DNA among its rows. TCRdb's processing, not the authors', yielded these V and J calls. The sample table shows 20,000 to 30,000 distinct CDR3 sequences, and more than 15% are seen once. The biggest ten clones account for approximately 1% of the sample.

This clonotype was counted a few times. No antigen is known for it. No qualities accompany the bases; no much larger clone lies one base away. Sequencing was carried out using naive CD8+ T cells from blood, with Jurkat cell RNA spiked in. The sample's cell subset or site, from its label and the paper: FACS-sorted CD8+CD4-CCR7+CD45RA+ naive T cells. The sequence came from a human donor in good health. Some libraries in this study had Jurkat cell RNA spiked in. The chain was built from TRBV7-9 and TRBJ2-2; the D segment could be TRBD2, given 6 matching bases. In nucleotide form, the sequence is TGTGCCAGCAGCTTAGAGGATGCCGGGAGTAACACCGGGGAGCTGTTTTTT. The encoded protein is CASSLEDAGSNTGELFF.